This T cell receptor (beta chain) is drawn from a study of T cell repertoires in cytomegalovirus infection. The overall study: CMV epitopes, recently identified HLA-C-restricted and well-studied HLA-B-restricted, were used. From public TCR beta signatures came an indication of both CMV infection and matching HLA type. General study results and limits: Carriers of CMV and the relevant HLA type were discriminated by public TCR beta frequency. CMV-specific HLA-C-restricted TCR beta clonotypes dominated the ex vivo response.

TCRdb redid the calling of the reads with MiXCR, one entry per CDR3 protein. The sample holds about 51,000 distinct CDR3 sequences, roughly a fifth seen once. In the case of this clonotype: As yet, its antigen is unknown.

Germline V gene sequence: CDR1 SGHVS, CDR2 FQNEAQ. Trimming removed 7 bases from V and 2 bases from J, with 15 bases in between. CDR3 length: 15 amino acids. V and J are TRBV7-8 and TRBJ2-1; perhaps TRBD1 as D (6 bases). The sequencing here drew on CD8+ T cells from cultured PBMCs, taken from culture after CMV antigen stimulation. This clonotype originated in a human donor in good health (CMV status not recorded). Some clones in this sample may be carry-over from other donors' samples. CDR3 amino acids: CASNLIQGTYNEQFF. CDR3 DNA sequence: TGTGCCAGCAACCTCATACAGGGCACCTACAATGAGCAGTTCTTC.